This TCR beta chain was captured by sequencing in a study of T cell responses to AZD1222 COVID-19 vaccine. The V end lost 0 bases, the J end lost 3 bases, and 8 bases lay between the germline ends. Germline-derived CDR1 and CDR2 are MGHRA and YSYEKL. This CDR3 comprises 14 residues. The method was immunoSEQ multiplex PCR; TCRdb's version includes in-frame clones alone and lacks a portion of them. This sample carries about 67,000 clones, 83% of them seen once, and the ten largest clones take roughly 6%. The chain uses TRBV4-1 and TRBJ2-5; maybe TRBD1 (6 bases). This receptor was obtained from an adult who received the AZD1222 COVID-19 vaccine. This material consisted of peripheral blood, taken 28 days after the second AZD1222 dose. CDR3 amino acids: CASSQDPGEETQYF. In DNA, the CDR3 is TGCGCCAGCAGCCAAGATCCAGGGGAAGAGACCCAGTACTTC.